The TCR beta chain described here comes from a study of blood T cell repertoires in COVID-19. The study recruited people aged 18 to 89 years across around 23 US areas. Two negative PCRs, clearance, or symptom resolution characterized the recovered Cohort 3 donors. In the original analysis: The assay estimated nucleated cells by amplifying reference gene primers. Sequenced by immunoSEQ multiplex PCR; TCRdb stores in-frame clones only, minus some. V and J calls and clone size are copied from that table; D and trimming were computed from the DNA. Of about 350,000 clones listed, roughly 87% are singletons. The CDR3 sequence is 13 residues long. Germline lookup yields CDR1 MNHEY and CDR2 SMNVEV (reference sequence). V was pared by 6 bases and J by 9 bases, with 8 bases of the junction left unmatched.

The sample consisted of PBMCs or T cells enriched from blood (not recorded which). This chain connects TRBV27 to TRBJ2-1, with 7 bases lining up with TRBD2. The clonotype originates from a woman younger than 45 who had recovered from COVID-19. The CDR3 DNA is TGTGCCAGCAGGCCCAGCGGGAAAAGTGAGCAGTTCTTC. This codes for CASRPSGKSEQFF.